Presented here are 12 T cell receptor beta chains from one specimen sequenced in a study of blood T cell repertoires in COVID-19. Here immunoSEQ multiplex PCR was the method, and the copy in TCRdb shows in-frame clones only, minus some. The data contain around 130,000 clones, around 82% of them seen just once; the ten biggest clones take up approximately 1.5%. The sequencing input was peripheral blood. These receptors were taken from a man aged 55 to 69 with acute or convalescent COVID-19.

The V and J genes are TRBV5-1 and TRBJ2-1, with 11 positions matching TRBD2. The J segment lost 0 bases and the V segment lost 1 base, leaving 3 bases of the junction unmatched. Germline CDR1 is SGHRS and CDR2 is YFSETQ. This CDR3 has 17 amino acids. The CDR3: CASSLQGLADSYNEQFF. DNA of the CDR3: TGCGCCAGCAGCTTGCAGGGACTAGCGGACTCCTACAATGAGCAGTTCTTC.

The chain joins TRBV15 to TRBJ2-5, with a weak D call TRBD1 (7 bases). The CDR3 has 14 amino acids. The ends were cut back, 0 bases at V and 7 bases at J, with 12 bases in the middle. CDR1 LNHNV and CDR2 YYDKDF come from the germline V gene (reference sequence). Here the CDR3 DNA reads TGTGCCACCAGCAGAGATCAGGGGGGAGGGACCCAGTACTTC. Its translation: CATSRDQGGGTQYF. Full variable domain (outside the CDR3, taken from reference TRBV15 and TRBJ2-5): DAMVIQNPRYQVTQFGKPVTLSCSQTLNHNVMYWYQQKSSQAPKLLFHYYDKDFNNEADTPDNFQSRRPNTSFCFLDIRSPGLGDTAMYLCATSRDQGGGTQYFGPGTRLLVL.

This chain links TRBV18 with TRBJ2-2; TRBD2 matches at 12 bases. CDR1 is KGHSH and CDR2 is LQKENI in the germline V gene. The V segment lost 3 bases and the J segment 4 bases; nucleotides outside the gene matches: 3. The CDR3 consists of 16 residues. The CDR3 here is CASSPTSGGTTGELFF. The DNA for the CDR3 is TGTGCCAGCTCACCTACTAGCGGGGGGACCACCGGGGAGCTGTTTTTT.

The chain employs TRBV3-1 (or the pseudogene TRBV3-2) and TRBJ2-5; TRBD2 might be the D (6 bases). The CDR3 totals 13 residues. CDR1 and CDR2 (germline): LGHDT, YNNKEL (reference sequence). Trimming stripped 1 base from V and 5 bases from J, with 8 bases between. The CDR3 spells CASSQGLAETQYF. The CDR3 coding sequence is TGTGCCAGCAGCCAAGGGCTAGCGGAGACCCAGTACTTC.

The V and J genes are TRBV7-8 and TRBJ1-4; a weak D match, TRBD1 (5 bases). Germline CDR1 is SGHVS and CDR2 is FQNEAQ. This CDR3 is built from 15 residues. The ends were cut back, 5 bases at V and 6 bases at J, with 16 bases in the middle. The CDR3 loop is CASSPSGERDEKLFF. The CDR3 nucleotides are TGTGCCAGCAGCCCCTCGGGGGAGAGGGATGAAAAACTGTTTTTT.

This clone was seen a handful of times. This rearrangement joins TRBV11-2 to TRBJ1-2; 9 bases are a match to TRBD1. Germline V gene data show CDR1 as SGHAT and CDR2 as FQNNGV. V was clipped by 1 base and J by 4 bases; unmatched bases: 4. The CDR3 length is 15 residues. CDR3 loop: CASSLGTGGLYGYTF. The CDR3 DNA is TGTGCCAGCAGCTTAGGTACAGGGGGCCTCTATGGCTACACCTTC.

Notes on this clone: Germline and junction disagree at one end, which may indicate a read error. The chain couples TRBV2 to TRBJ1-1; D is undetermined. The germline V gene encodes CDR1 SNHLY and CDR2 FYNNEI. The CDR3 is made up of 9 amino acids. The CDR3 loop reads CASSESGSF. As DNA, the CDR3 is TGTGCCAGCAGTGAAAGCGGGTCCTTT.

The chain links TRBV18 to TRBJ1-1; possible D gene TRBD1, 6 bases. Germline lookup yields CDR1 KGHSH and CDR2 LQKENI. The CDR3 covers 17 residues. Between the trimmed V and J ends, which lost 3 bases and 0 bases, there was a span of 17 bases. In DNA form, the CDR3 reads TGTGCCAGCTCACCCCTGGGACAACCTTCCATGAACACTGAAGCTTTCTTT. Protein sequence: CASSPLGQPSMNTEAFF.

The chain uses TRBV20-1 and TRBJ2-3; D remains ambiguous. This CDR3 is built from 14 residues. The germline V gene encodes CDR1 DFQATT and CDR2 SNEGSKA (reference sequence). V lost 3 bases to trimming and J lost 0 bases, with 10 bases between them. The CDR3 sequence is CSASSGPSTDTQYF. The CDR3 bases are TGCAGTGCTAGTTCAGGTCCTAGCACAGATACGCAGTATTTT.

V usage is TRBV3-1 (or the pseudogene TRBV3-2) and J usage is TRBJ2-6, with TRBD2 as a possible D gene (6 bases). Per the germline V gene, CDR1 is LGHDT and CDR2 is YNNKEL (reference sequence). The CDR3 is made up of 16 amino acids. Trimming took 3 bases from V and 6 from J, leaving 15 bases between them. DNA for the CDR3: TGTGCCAGCAGCCAGCCCGGACGGAGGGTGGCCAACGTCCTGACTTTC. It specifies CASSQPGRRVANVLTF.

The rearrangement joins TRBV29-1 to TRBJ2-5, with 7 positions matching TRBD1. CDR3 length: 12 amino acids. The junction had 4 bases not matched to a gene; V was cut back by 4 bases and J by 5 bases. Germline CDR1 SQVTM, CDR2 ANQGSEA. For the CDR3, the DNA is TGCAGCGTTGTAGGCAGGGGGGAGACCCAGTACTTC. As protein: CSVVGRGETQYF.

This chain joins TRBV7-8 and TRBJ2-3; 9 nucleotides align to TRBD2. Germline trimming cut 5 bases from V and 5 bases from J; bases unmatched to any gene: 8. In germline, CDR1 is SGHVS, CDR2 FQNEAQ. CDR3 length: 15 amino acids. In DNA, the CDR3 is TGTGCCAGCAGCGATAGCGGGAGTGGTGGAGATACGCAGTATTTT. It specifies CASSDSGSGGDTQYF.